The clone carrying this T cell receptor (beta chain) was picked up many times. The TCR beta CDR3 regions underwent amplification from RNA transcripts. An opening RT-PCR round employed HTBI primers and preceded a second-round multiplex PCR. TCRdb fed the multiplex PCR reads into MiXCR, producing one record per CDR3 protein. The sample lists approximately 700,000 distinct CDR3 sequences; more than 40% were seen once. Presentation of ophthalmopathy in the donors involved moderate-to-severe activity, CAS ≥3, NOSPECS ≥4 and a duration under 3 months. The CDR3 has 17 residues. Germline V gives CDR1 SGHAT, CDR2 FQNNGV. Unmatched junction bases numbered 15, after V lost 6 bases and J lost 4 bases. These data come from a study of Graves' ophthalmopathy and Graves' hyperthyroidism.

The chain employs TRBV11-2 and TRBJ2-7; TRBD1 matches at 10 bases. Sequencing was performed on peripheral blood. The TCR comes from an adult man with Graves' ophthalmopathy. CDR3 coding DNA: TGTGCCAGCAGTCCCCGTGGAGGGACAGGGGCTCGGTACGAGCAGTACTTC. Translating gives CASSPRGGTGARYEQYF.